The present TCR beta chain was sequenced within a study of regulatory T cells in long-lasting Graves disease. The CDR3 runs 17 residues. Per germline, CDR1 SEHNR and CDR2 FQNEAQ (reference sequence). V lost 2 bases, J lost 3 bases, and 19 bases lay in between. This clonotype showed up just a few times. CDR3-region Arm-PCR and iRepertoire HTBI primers produced the TCR beta libraries. Each CDR3 protein gets one entry after TCRdb re-called the multiplex PCR reads with MiXCR. The sample lists 500,000 to 700,000 distinct CDR3 sequences; 25% to 30% were seen once. The time point denotes: persistent/refractory GD, antithyroid drugs over 5 years with positive TRAb. TCR sequences were obtained from RNA taken from PBMCs.

The receptor comes from a female donor with Graves disease. The chain links TRBV7-9 to TRBJ1-1; weak D call: TRBD1 (5 bases). Here the sequenced sample was peripheral blood mononuclear cells (PBMCs), taken when the disease was refractory, from a patient treated with antithyroid drugs. The CDR3 loop reads CASSLKDTSLRHTEAFF. CDR3 nucleotides: TGTGCCAGCAGCTTAAAGGACACTTCGCTGAGGCACACTGAAGCTTTCTTT.